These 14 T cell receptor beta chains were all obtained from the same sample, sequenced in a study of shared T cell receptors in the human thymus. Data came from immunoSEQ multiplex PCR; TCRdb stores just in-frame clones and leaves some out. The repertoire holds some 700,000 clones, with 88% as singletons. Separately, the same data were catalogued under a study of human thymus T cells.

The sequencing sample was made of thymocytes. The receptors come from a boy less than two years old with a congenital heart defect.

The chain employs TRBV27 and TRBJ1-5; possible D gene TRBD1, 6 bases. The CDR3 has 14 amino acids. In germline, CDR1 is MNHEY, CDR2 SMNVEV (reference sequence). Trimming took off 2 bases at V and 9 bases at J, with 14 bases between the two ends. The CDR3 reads CASSLGAGAGPQHF. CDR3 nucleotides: TGTGCCAGCAGTTTAGGAGCGGGGGCTGGGCCCCAGCATTTT.

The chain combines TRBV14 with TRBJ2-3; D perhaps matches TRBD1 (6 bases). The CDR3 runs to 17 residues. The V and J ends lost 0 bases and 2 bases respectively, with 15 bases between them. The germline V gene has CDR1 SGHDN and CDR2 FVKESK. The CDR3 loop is CASSQERPGQYTDTQYF. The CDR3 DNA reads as TGTGCCAGCAGCCAAGAGAGGCCAGGACAGTACACAGATACGCAGTATTTT.

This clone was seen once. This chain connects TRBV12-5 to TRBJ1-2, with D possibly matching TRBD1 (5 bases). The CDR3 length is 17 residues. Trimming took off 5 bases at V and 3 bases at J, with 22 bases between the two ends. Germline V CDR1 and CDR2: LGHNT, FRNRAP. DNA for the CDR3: TGTGCTAGTGGTGCCCGGACATGGAGCGACATTCACTATGGCTACACCTTC. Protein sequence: CASGARTWSDIHYGYTF.

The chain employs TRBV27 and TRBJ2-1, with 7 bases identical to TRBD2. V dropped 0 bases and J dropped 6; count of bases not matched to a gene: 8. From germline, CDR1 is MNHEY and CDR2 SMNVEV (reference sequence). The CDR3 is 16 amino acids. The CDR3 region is CASSLSFGRPLNEQFF. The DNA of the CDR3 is TGTGCCAGCAGTTTATCGTTCGGGAGGCCGCTCAATGAGCAGTTCTTC.

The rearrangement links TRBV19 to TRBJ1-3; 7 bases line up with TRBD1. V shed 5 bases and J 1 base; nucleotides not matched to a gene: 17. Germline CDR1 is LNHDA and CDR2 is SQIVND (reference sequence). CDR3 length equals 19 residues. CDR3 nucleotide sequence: TGTGCCAGTAGTGGACCCGGGACAGTTGCACCCGCTTCTGGAAACACCATATATTTT. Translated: CASSGPGTVAPASGNTIYF.

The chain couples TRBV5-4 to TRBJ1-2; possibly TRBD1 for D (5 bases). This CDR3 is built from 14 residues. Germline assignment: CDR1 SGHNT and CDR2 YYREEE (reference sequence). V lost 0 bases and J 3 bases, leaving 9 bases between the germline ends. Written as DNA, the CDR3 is TGTGCCAGCAGCTTGGGTGGGGGGGACTATGGCTACACCTTC. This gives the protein CASSLGGGDYGYTF.

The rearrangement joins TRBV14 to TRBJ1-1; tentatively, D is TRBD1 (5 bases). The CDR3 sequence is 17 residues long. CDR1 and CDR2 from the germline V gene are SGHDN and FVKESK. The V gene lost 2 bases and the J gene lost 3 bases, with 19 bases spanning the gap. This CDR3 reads CASSQRPLRVRDTEAFF. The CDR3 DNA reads TGTGCCAGCAGCCAACGACCCCTCAGGGTGAGAGACACTGAAGCTTTCTTT.

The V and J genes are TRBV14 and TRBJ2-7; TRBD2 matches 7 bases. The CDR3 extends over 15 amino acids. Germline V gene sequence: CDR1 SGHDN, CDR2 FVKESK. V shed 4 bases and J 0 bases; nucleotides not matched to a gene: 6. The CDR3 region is CASSLQRGASYEQYF. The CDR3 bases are TGTGCCAGCAGCCTACAGCGGGGCGCCTCCTACGAGCAGTACTTC.

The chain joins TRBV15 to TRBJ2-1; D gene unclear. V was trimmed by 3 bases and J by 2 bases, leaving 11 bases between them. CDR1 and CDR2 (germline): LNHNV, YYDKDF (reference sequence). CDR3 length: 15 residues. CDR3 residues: CATSRLSSAYNEQFF. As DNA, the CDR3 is TGTGCCACCAGCAGGCTCTCGTCGGCCTACAATGAGCAGTTCTTC.

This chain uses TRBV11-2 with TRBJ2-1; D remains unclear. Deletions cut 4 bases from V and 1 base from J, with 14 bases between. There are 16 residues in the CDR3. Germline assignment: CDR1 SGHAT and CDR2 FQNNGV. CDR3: CASSSTSTVSYNEQFF. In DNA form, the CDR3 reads TGTGCCAGCAGCTCGACCTCGACTGTATCCTACAATGAGCAGTTCTTC.

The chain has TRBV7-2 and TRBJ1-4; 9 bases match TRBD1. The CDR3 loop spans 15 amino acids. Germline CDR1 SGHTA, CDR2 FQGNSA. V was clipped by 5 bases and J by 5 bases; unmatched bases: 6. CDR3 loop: CASSETGGENEKLFF. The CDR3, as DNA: TGTGCCAGCAGCGAGACAGGGGGTGAGAATGAAAAACTGTTTTTT.

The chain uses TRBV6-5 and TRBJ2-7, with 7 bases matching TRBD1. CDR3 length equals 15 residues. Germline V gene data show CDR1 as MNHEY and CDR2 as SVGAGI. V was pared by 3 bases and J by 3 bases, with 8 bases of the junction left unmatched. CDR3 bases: TGTGCCAGCAGTTATGTGGGGACAGATATCTACGAGCAGTACTTC. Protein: CASSYVGTDIYEQYF.

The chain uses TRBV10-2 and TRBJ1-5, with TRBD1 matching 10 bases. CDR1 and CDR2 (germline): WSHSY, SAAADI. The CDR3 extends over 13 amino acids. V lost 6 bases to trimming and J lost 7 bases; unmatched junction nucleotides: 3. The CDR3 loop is CASRDRGRQPQHF. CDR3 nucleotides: TGCGCCAGCAGGGACAGGGGGAGGCAGCCCCAGCATTTT.

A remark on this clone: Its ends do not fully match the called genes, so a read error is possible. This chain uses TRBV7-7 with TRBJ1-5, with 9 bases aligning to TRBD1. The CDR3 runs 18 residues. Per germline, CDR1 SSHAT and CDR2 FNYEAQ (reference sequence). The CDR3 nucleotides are TGTGCTAGCAGCTTAGAGGGGACAGGGCTCTATAGCAATCAGCCCCAGCATTTT. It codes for CASSLEGTGLYSNQPQHF.